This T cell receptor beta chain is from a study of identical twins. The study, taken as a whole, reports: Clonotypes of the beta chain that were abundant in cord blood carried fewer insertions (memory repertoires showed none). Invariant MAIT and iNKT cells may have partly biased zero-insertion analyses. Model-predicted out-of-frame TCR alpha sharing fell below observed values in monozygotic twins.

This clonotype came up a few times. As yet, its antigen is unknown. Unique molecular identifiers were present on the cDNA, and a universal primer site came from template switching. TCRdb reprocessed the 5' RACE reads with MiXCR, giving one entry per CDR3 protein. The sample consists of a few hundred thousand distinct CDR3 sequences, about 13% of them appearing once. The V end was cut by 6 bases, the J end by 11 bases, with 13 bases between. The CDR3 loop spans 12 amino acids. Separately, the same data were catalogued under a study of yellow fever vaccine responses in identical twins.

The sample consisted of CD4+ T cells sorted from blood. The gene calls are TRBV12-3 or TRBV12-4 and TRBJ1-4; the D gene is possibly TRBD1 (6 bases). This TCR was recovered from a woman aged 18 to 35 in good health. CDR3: CASRMTGRKLFF. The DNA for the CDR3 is TGTGCCAGCAGGATGACAGGACGGAAACTGTTTTTT.